The subject of this entry is one TCR beta chain. What it recognizes is unknown. These data come from a study of T cell responses to AZD1222 COVID-19 vaccine. In the study overall: Investigators merged groups given second doses at roughly 4 or roughly 12 weeks.

Overall study results and limits: In the spike-specific TCR repertoire, nearly half reportedly target unmutated variant regions. Vaccine-associated CD4 TCRs spanned spike, dominant at 160-218 and 743-854. After two AZD1222 doses, spike-specific TCR breadth and depth rose versus day 0.

CDR3 length: 15 residues. The germline V gene has CDR1 SGHVS and CDR2 FQNEAQ. V was shortened by 5 bases and J by 0 bases, with 11 bases between the two germline ends. Assay used: immunoSEQ multiplex PCR; TCRdb lists only in-frame clones, some missing. The table shows around 190,000 clones, with about 91% occurring only once. This clonotype originated in an adult in good health. The chain employs TRBV7-8 and TRBJ2-1; D may be TRBD2 (6 bases). The material sequenced was peripheral blood, taken on day 0 of AZD1222 vaccination. This chain's CDR3 is CASSPRGSSYNEQFF. The CDR3 DNA follows: TGTGCCAGCAGCCCTCGGGGGAGCTCCTACAATGAGCAGTTCTTC.